These 26 T cell receptor beta chains share one sample of origin, sequenced in a study of blood T cell repertoires in COVID-19. Only in-frame clones appear in the TCRdb table, and some are missing; sequencing was by immunoSEQ multiplex PCR. The sample carries approximately 170,000 clones, about 80% recorded once. Material for sequencing was peripheral blood. These receptor sequences come from a man between 65 and 80 years old who had recovered from COVID-19.

The genes are TRBV5-1 and TRBJ1-2; 7 nucleotides line up with TRBD1. The CDR3 covers 14 residues. Germline V gene lookup returns CDR1 SGHRS and CDR2 YFSETQ. With V trimmed by 2 bases and J by 8 bases, 9 bases remained unmatched. CDR3 amino acids: CASSLSGTEEGYTF. The CDR3 nucleotides are TGCGCCAGCAGCTTATCCGGGACAGAGGAAGGCTACACCTTC.

The chain employs TRBV2 and TRBJ2-3; 14 nucleotides agree with TRBD2. Germline V CDR1 and CDR2: SNHLY, FYNNEI. There are 16 residues in the CDR3. J lost 4 bases, V lost 4 bases, and 4 bases had no gene match. The CDR3: CASSGGLAGVADTQYF. In nucleotides, the CDR3 is TGTGCCAGCAGTGGGGGACTAGCGGGAGTGGCAGATACGCAGTATTTT.

This chain joins TRBV3-1 (or the pseudogene TRBV3-2) and TRBJ1-1, with D possibly TRBD1 on 6 matching bases. The V and J ends lost 4 bases and 5 bases respectively, with 14 bases between them. CDR1 LGHDT and CDR2 YNNKEL come from the germline V gene (reference sequence). CDR3 length: 14 amino acids. CDR3 protein: CASSPQGRVTEAFF. Written as DNA, the CDR3 is TGTGCCAGCAGCCCTCAGGGGAGGGTTACTGAAGCTTTCTTT.

The chain is built from TRBV7-9 and TRBJ2-6, with D unresolved. Deletions cut 6 bases from V and 0 bases from J, with 12 bases between. Germline V gives CDR1 SEHNR, CDR2 FQNEAQ (reference sequence). CDR3 size: 16 residues. CDR3 residues: CASRYEIDSGANVLTF. The DNA of the CDR3 is TGTGCCAGCAGATACGAGATCGACTCTGGGGCCAACGTCCTGACTTTC. The full variable domain, its missing parts supplied by reference TRBV7-9 and TRBJ2-6, is DTGVSQNPRHKITKRGQNVTFRCDPISEHNRLYWYRQTLGQGPEFLTYFQNEAQLEKSRLLSDRFSAERPKGSFSTLEIQRTEQGDSAMYLCASRYEIDSGANVLTFGAGSRLTVL.

The CDR3, as DNA: TGTGCCAGCAGCTTAAAGGGGGCACGCACAGATACGCAGTATTTT. Its protein is CASSLKGARTDTQYF. J is TRBJ2-3 and V is TRBV7-3, with 7 positions matching TRBD1. V shed 1 base, J shed 1 base, and the junction held 2 bases outside the gene matches. Per the germline V gene, CDR1 is SGHTA and CDR2 is FQGTGA. This CDR3 has 15 amino acids.

The gene calls are TRBV10-3 and TRBJ2-5; TRBD1 might be the D (6 bases). The germline gives CDR1 ENHRY, CDR2 SYGVKD. The V end was cut by 2 bases, the J end by 2 bases, with 9 bases between. This CDR3 is built from 14 residues. The CDR3: CAISETGLQETQYF. The CDR3 region has the DNA TGTGCCATCAGTGAGACAGGGCTACAAGAGACCCAGTACTTC.

As DNA, the CDR3 is TGCGCCAGCAGCCAGGGAGGGGCCAACGTCCTGACTTTC. It codes for CASSQGGANVLTF. V and J are TRBV5-1 and TRBJ2-6, with D possibly matching TRBD1 (5 bases). Germline lookup yields CDR1 SGHRS and CDR2 YFSETQ. The length of the CDR3 is 13 residues. Deletions cut 4 bases from V and 4 bases from J, with 6 bases between.

The V call is TRBV28, the J call TRBJ1-2; D possibly corresponds to TRBD1 (5 bases). Germline values: CDR1 MDHEN, CDR2 SYDVKM. Trimming cost V 9 bases and J 4 bases, with 12 bases left between them. The CDR3 runs 12 residues. The CDR3 sequence: CASGVGGYGYTF. The CDR3 DNA reads as TGTGCCAGTGGGGTCGGGGGCTATGGCTACACCTTC.

The chain employs TRBV3-1 (or the pseudogene TRBV3-2) and TRBJ1-3; D not resolved. CDR1 LGHDT and CDR2 YNNKEL come from the germline V gene (reference sequence). The length of the CDR3 is 13 residues. The V gene lost 2 bases and the J gene lost 7 bases, with 9 bases spanning the gap. The CDR3: CASSQYMVNTIYF. The CDR3 nucleotides read TGTGCCAGCAGCCAATACATGGTTAACACCATATATTTT.

V is TRBV4-1 and J is TRBJ2-1; 15 bases map to TRBD2. Germline CDR1 reads MGHRA; CDR2 reads YSYEKL. The ends lost 3 bases at V and 15 bases at J; junction bases unmatched: 3. The CDR3 extends over 13 amino acids. The CDR3 here is CASSQGLAGGVFF. CDR3 in DNA: TGCGCCAGCAGCCAGGGACTAGCGGGAGGTGTGTTCTTC.

The chain has TRBV5-1 and TRBJ1-5; TRBD1 is a possible D gene (5 bases). CDR1 is SGHRS and CDR2 is YFSETQ in the germline V gene. This CDR3 is 15 amino acids long. V dropped 0 bases and J dropped 0 bases, with 7 bases sitting between them. Here the CDR3 reads CASSLVTGSNQPQHF. The CDR3 region has the DNA TGCGCCAGCAGCTTGGTTACAGGTAGCAATCAGCCCCAGCATTTT.

The chain is built from TRBV6-5 and TRBJ1-6; 7 nucleotides match TRBD1. The CDR3 has 13 amino acids. Germline trimming cut 6 bases from V and 7 bases from J; bases unmatched to any gene: 3. Germline CDR1 and CDR2: MNHEY and SVGAGI. This CDR3 is CASREDRNSPLHF. DNA of the CDR3: TGTGCCAGCAGAGAGGACAGGAATTCACCCCTCCACTTT.

The DNA of the CDR3 is TGTGCCAGCAATAGCAGGGGTAGGAATGAGCAGTTCTTC. It encodes CASNSRGRNEQFF. The J gene is TRBJ2-1, the V gene TRBV19; D is perhaps TRBD1 (6 bases). The CDR3 covers 13 residues. CDR1 LNHDA and CDR2 SQIVND come from the germline V gene (reference sequence). The ends were cut back, 9 bases at V and 7 bases at J, with 16 bases in the middle.

The rearrangement joins TRBV6-6 to TRBJ2-3; 7 nucleotides align to TRBD2. The CDR3 is 15 residues long. Trimming cost V 2 bases and J 6 bases; bases outside gene matches: 8. Germline CDR1 MNHNY, CDR2 SVGAGI (reference sequence). The CDR3 nucleotides are TGTGCCAGCAGTTACGATGGGCAGGGAGGGGATACGCAGTATTTT. Protein product: CASSYDGQGGDTQYF.

This clone was seen once. V and J are TRBV19 and TRBJ1-5; TRBD1 matches at 8 bases. CDR3 size: 17 residues. The J segment lost 5 bases and the V segment lost 0 bases, leaving 9 bases of the junction unmatched. Per germline, CDR1 LNHDA and CDR2 SQIVND (reference sequence). The CDR3 DNA sequence: TGTGCCAGTAGTATAGAGGACAGGGCCCATTTCGATCAGCCCCAGCATTTT. Protein sequence: CASSIEDRAHFDQPQHF.

V gene TRBV7-2 combines with J gene TRBJ1-2; 10 bases line up with TRBD1. V lost 5 bases, J lost 3 bases, and 3 bases stayed unmatched. The germline V gene encodes CDR1 SGHTA and CDR2 FQGNSA. The CDR3 is 14 residues long. CDR3 loop: CASSEGQGDYGYTF. DNA for the CDR3: TGTGCCAGCAGCGAAGGACAGGGGGACTATGGCTACACCTTC.

The rearrangement joins TRBV5-1 to TRBJ2-5, with D unresolved. Per the germline V gene, CDR1 is SGHRS and CDR2 is YFSETQ. The CDR3 has 12 amino acids. Trimming left V 5 bases short and J 0 bases short, with 5 bases between. CDR3 sequence: CASRQDQETQYF. In DNA, the CDR3 is TGCGCCAGCAGGCAGGACCAAGAGACCCAGTACTTC.

This clone was observed a single time. V gene TRBV7-9 combines with J gene TRBJ2-2, with D perhaps matching TRBD2 (7 bases). Per the germline V gene, CDR1 is SEHNR and CDR2 is FQNEAQ (reference sequence). CDR3 size: 15 residues. V lost 1 base and J lost 5, with 11 bases in between. CDR3 region: CASSLVGGATGELFF. In DNA form, the CDR3 reads TGTGCCAGCAGCTTAGTTGGGGGGGCGACCGGGGAGCTGTTTTTT.

The V gene is TRBV7-6, the J gene TRBJ1-2; D ambiguous. V was shortened by 4 bases and J by 8 bases, with 23 bases between the two germline ends. Germline V gives CDR1 SGHVS, CDR2 FNYEAQ. There are 16 residues in the CDR3. The CDR3 bases are TGTGCCAGCAGCTCAACGACAAGCCTAAGGCTAGCGGGCTACACCTTC. This translates into CASSSTTSLRLAGYTF.

Remarks on this clone: The junction shows a germline mismatch at one end, possibly a read error. The chain links TRBV7-7 to TRBJ2-5; TRBD2 matches at 12 bases. Germline V lookup: CDR1 SSHAT, CDR2 FNYEAQ (reference sequence). The CDR3 has 14 amino acids. CDR3 sequence (DNA): TGTGCTAGCAGCCCTAGCGGGAGGGCGGAGACCCAGTACTTC. Translated: CASSPSGRAETQYF. Filled out from reference TRBV7-7 and TRBJ2-5, the complete variable domain reads GAGVSQSPRYKVTKRGQDVTLRCDPISSHATLYWYQQALGQGPEFLTYFNYEAQPDKSGLPSDRFSAERPEGSISTLTIQRTEQRDSAMYRCASSPSGRAETQYFGPGTRLLVL.

This sequence joins TRBV19 and TRBJ1-6; D is ambiguous. The germline V and J ends were trimmed by 6 bases and 7 bases, with 13 bases remaining between them. Germline V gene sequence: CDR1 LNHDA, CDR2 SQIVND (reference sequence). The CDR3 covers 14 residues. CDR3 coding DNA: TGTGCCAGTAGACAACACGGGGAGAATTCACCCCTCCACTTT. Translated: CASRQHGENSPLHF.

The J gene is TRBJ2-1, the V gene TRBV7-9, with TRBD2 matching over 8 bases. CDR1 is SEHNR and CDR2 is FQNEAQ in the germline V gene (reference sequence). The CDR3 sequence is 16 residues long. The ends lost 7 bases at V and 4 bases at J; junction bases unmatched: 12. The DNA for the CDR3 is TGTGCCAGCATTCCCGGGGCATCTAGCGGGTACAATGAGCAGTTCTTC. Its translation: CASIPGASSGYNEQFF.

The V call is TRBV7-9, the J call TRBJ1-1; 12 nucleotides agree with TRBD1. Germline-derived CDR1 and CDR2 are SEHNR and FQNEAQ (reference sequence). V was clipped by 1 base and J by 11 bases; unmatched bases: 2. This CDR3 has 13 amino acids. CDR3 amino acids: CASSLGDRGPAFF. In DNA form, the CDR3 reads TGTGCCAGCAGCTTAGGGGACAGGGGGCCCGCTTTCTTT.

V usage is TRBV10-1 and J usage is TRBJ2-5; 9 bases are shared with TRBD1. The V segment lost 0 bases and the J segment 5 bases; nucleotides outside the gene matches: 1. This CDR3 comprises 14 residues. Germline V gene lookup returns CDR1 WNHNN and CDR2 SYGVQD (reference sequence). The CDR3 protein is CASSESGTGETQYF. DNA for the CDR3: TGCGCCAGCAGTGAGTCAGGGACAGGGGAGACCCAGTACTTC.

This rearrangement joins TRBV5-1 to TRBJ2-3; 8 bases match TRBD2. Germline lookup yields CDR1 SGHRS and CDR2 YFSETQ. J lost 5 bases, V lost 1 base, and 9 bases had no gene match. This CDR3 has 16 residues. CDR3 residues: CASSLTGGPPEDTQYF. The CDR3 coding sequence is TGCGCCAGCAGCTTGACGGGAGGGCCTCCGGAAGATACGCAGTATTTT. The entire variable domain, with the rest obtained from reference TRBV5-1 and TRBJ2-3, is as follows: KAGVTQTPRYLIKTRGQQVTLSCSPISGHRSVSWYQQTPGQGLQFLFEYFSETQRNKGNFPGRFSGRQFSNSRSEMNVSTLELGDSALYLCASSLTGGPPEDTQYFGPGTRLTVL.

The chain combines TRBV7-8 with TRBJ1-2; 8 nucleotides agree with TRBD1. J lost 2 bases, V lost 1 base, and 9 bases had no gene match. From germline, CDR1 is SGHVS and CDR2 FQNEAQ. This CDR3 has 17 residues. CDR3: CASSLVGQGSTNYGYTF. The DNA for the CDR3 is TGTGCCAGCAGCTTAGTTGGACAGGGATCGACGAACTATGGCTACACCTTC.